The rows below give T cell receptor beta chains drawn from one sample of a study of T cells expressing NK-cell markers. For each CDR3 protein, TCRdb gives one entry from its re-call of the 5' RACE reads, without DNA. The sample's table shows 200,000 to 300,000 distinct CDR3 sequences. Source material: blood T cells: a sorted CD56 or NKG2C T cell subset, CD4+ or CD8+ T cells, or bulk PBMC T cells (not recorded which). The receptors were sampled from a woman between 18 and 69 years old in good health. CDR3s include the opening cysteine and the closing phenylalanine or tryptophan. Each record gives: V gene, J gene, CDR3 protein.

v_call: TRBV4-3; j_call: TRBJ2-4; cdr3_aa: CASSQALQGGQNIQYF
v_call: TRBV18; j_call: TRBJ2-2; cdr3_aa: CASSPPGLRDTGELFF
v_call: TRBV10-3; j_call: TRBJ2-5; cdr3_aa: CATGWAGEETQYF
v_call: TRBV20-1; j_call: TRBJ2-7; cdr3_aa: CSAPRGGRTYEQYF
v_call: TRBV7-3; j_call: TRBJ1-2; cdr3_aa: CASSPGGASNGYTF
v_call: TRBV20-1; j_call: TRBJ2-1; cdr3_aa: CSATLQGQSYNEQFF
v_call: TRBV7-2; j_call: TRBJ1-3; cdr3_aa: CASSPPGVLGNTIYF
v_call: TRBV9; j_call: TRBJ1-1; cdr3_aa: CASSVVLGTKNTEAFF
v_call: TRBV29-1; j_call: TRBJ1-4; cdr3_aa: CSGGTGAEKLFF
v_call: TRBV20-1; j_call: TRBJ2-7; cdr3_aa: CSARRLRAYEQYF
v_call: TRBV19; j_call: TRBJ2-3; cdr3_aa: CASSTDRWDTQYF
v_call: TRBV7-2; j_call: TRBJ2-1; cdr3_aa: CASSRDTYNEQFF
v_call: TRBV10-3; j_call: TRBJ2-5; cdr3_aa: CAIGLSGETQYF
v_call: TRBV20-1; j_call: TRBJ2-1; cdr3_aa: CSAHQTSGRANEQFF
v_call: TRBV7-9; j_call: TRBJ2-3; cdr3_aa: CASTLGDHGSPDTQYF
v_call: TRBV4-3; j_call: TRBJ2-1; cdr3_aa: CASSQRSSPNNEQFF
v_call: TRBV20-1; j_call: TRBJ2-7; cdr3_aa: CSASSMGLAGYWYEQYF